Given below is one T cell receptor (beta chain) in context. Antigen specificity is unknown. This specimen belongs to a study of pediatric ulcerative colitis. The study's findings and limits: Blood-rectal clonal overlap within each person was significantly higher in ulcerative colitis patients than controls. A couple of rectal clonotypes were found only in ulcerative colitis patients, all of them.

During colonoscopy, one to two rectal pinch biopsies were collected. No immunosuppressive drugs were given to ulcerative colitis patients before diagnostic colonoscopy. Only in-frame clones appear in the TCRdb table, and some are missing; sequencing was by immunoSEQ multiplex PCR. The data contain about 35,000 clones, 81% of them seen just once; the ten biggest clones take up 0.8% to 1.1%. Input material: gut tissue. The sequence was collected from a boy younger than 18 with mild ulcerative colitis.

CDR3 amino acids: CASSLTGHSNQPQHF. The CDR3 nucleotides are TGCGCCAGCAGCTTGACAGGCCATAGCAATCAGCCCCAGCATTTT. The gene calls are TRBV5-1 and TRBJ1-5; TRBD1 might be the D (5 bases). The CDR3 totals 15 residues. V lost 1 base to trimming and J lost 0 bases, with 8 bases between them. Germline V CDR1 and CDR2: SGHRS, YFSETQ.